The 8 T cell receptor beta chains presented below share a single source sample, sequenced in a study of blood T cell repertoires in COVID-19. Assay used: immunoSEQ multiplex PCR; TCRdb lists only in-frame clones, some missing. The sample consists of some 100,000 clones, roughly 87% of them appearing once. Source material: peripheral blood. The receptors shown here come from a woman aged 55-70 years with acute or convalescent COVID-19.

This chain uses TRBV27 with TRBJ2-3, with 12 bases matching TRBD2. Germline V gene data show CDR1 as MNHEY and CDR2 as SMNVEV (reference sequence). This CDR3 region has 16 residues. V shed 5 bases, J shed 3 bases, and the junction held 6 bases outside the gene matches. DNA of the CDR3: TGTGCCAGCAGTCCCTGGACTAGCGGGATAACAGATACGCAGTATTTT. Translated, it gives CASSPWTSGITDTQYF.

The genes are TRBV7-9 and TRBJ1-1; possibly TRBD1 for D (5 bases). Trimming shortened V by 2 bases and J by 7 bases, and 20 bases separated the two germline ends. Germline V lookup: CDR1 SEHNR, CDR2 FQNEAQ (reference sequence). CDR3 size: 16 residues. The CDR3 bases are TGTGCCAGCAGCTTAAGGCAGGGAAGTCTAACGGATGAAGCTTTCTTT. Protein sequence: CASSLRQGSLTDEAFF.

This chain uses TRBV5-1 with TRBJ1-3; D is uncertain. Trimming took 3 bases from V and 0 from J, leaving 13 bases between them. The CDR3 consists of 16 residues. Germline CDR1 SGHRS, CDR2 YFSETQ. CDR3 nucleotide sequence: TGCGCCAGCAGCTCCTCCCCCACCAGCTCTGGAAACACCATATATTTT. It is translated as CASSSSPTSSGNTIYF.

This chain uses TRBV7-2 with TRBJ2-1; perhaps TRBD2 as D (6 bases). V lost 4 bases to trimming and J lost 12 bases, with 13 bases between them. Germline V CDR1 and CDR2: SGHTA, FQGNSA. The CDR3 runs 12 residues. CDR3 coding DNA: TGTGCCAGCAGCTCCGCGGGGCGGGCGCAGTTCTTC. This encodes CASSSAGRAQFF. The full variable domain, rest sourced from reference TRBV7-2 and TRBJ2-1, is GAGVSQSPSNKVTEKGKDVELRCDPISGHTALYWYRQSLGQGLEFLIYFQGNSAPDKSGLPSDRFSAERTGGSVSTLTIQRTQQEDSAVYLCASSSAGRAQFFGPGTRLTVL.

The chain recombines TRBV2 with TRBJ2-1, with 12 nucleotides matching TRBD2. This CDR3 is built from 16 residues. CDR1 is SNHLY and CDR2 is FYNNEI in the germline V gene. V shed 7 bases, J shed 7 bases, and the junction held 11 bases outside the gene matches. CDR3 coding DNA: TGTGCCAGCACCGAATTCCTAGCGGGAGGGCGGAATGAGCAGTTCTTC. Protein sequence: CASTEFLAGGRNEQFF.

The V and J genes are TRBV11-1 and TRBJ2-7; D remains unclear. The CDR3 is 13 amino acids. V lost 3 bases and J 1 base, leaving 7 bases between the germline ends. Looked up from germline, CDR1 is SGHAT and CDR2 is FQDESV (reference sequence). CDR3 nucleotides: TGTGCCAGCAGCTTCGCACTATCCTACGAGCAGTACGTC. Amino acids: CASSFALSYEQYV.

V usage is TRBV3-1 (or the pseudogene TRBV3-2) and J usage is TRBJ1-2; D is uncertain. V was shortened by 4 bases and J by 5 bases, with 14 bases between the two germline ends. CDR1 and CDR2 from the germline V gene are LGHDT and YNNKEL (reference sequence). This CDR3 has 14 residues. CDR3: CASSPIPGLYGYTF. CDR3 bases: TGTGCCAGCAGCCCAATACCGGGGTTGTATGGCTACACCTTC.

This clone showed up just a few times. The V and J genes are TRBV15 and TRBJ1-5, with 10 bases lining up with TRBD1. CDR1 is LNHNV and CDR2 is YYDKDF in the germline V gene (reference sequence). This CDR3 is 15 amino acids long. Germline trimming cut 0 bases from V and 7 bases from J; bases unmatched to any gene: 3. CDR3 in DNA: TGTGCCACCAGCAGAGACGACAGGGGGCAGCAGCCCCAGCATTTT. It specifies CATSRDDRGQQPQHF.